This TCR beta chain was profiled in a study of radiotherapy plus CTLA-4 blockade in lung cancer. Some clones are missing from TCRdb's copy, which holds only in-frame ones; the method was immunoSEQ multiplex PCR. The sample consists of tens of thousands of clones, approximately 67% of them appearing once. The V gene lost 3 bases and the J gene lost 4 bases, with 13 bases spanning the gap. The CDR3 has 13 residues. Germline V gene sequence: CDR1 SQVTM, CDR2 ANQGSEA. V and J are TRBV29-1 and TRBJ2-7, with D maybe TRBD2 (6 bases). This clonotype originated in a human donor with non-small cell lung cancer whose response to radiotherapy plus ipilimumab could not be evaluated. Sequenced material: peripheral blood, taken from a patient treated with radiotherapy plus ipilimumab. CDR3 region: CSVEFDGSYEQYF. The DNA of the CDR3 is TGCAGCGTTGAGTTCGACGGGAGTTACGAGCAGTACTTC.